These T cell receptor beta chains were read from a single sample in a study of human T cells and chemical hapten exposure. TCRdb re-called the RACE reads with MiXCR, one entry per CDR3 protein. In the table there are tens of thousands of distinct CDR3 sequences, about 10% of which are singletons. The sample was whole blood, taken in connection with sensitization to the hapten diphenylcyclopropenone (DPC). These TCRs come from a woman aged 50 to 60 with alopecia areata. Some clones in this sample may be carry-over from other donors' samples. Each CDR3 is given with its conserved first and last residue. D genes are given only for firm matches. Rows give clone size only sometimes, using once, few, many, or a class for an expanded clone.

>TRBJ1-6|NA|TRBV20-1|many
TGCAGTGCTAGTCAGGGGAAAAATTCACCCCTCCACTTT
CSASQGKNSPLHF
>TRBJ1-2|NA|TRBV27|few
TGTGCCAGCAGTTTCCATAGGACGGAGGGAGGCTATGGCTACACCTTC
CASSFHRTEGGYGYTF
>TRBJ2-5|TRBD2|TRBV4-2|many
TGTGCCAGCAGCCAAGGACTAGCGGGGGGTCAAGAGACCCAGTACTTC
CASSQGLAGGQETQYF
>TRBJ1-4|NA|TRBV7-9|few
TGTGCCAGCAGCTCCGGGCGGGGGGCCGGCACTAATGAAAAACTGTTTTTT
CASSSGRGAGTNEKLFF
>TRBJ2-5|TRBD2|TRBV7-9|few
TGTGCCAGCAGCTTATCTAGCGGGAGCGGGGAGACCCAGTACTTC
CASSLSSGSGETQYF
>TRBJ1-1|NA|TRBV7-9|many
TGTGCCAGCAGCCCGAACGGATTAGGCACTGAAGCTTTCTTT
CASSPNGLGTEAFF
>TRBJ2-2|NA|TRBV14|many
TGTGCCAGCAGCCAAGGACGGTCCACCGGGGAGCTGTTTTTT
CASSQGRSTGELFF
>TRBJ2-5|TRBD2|TRBV28|few
TGTGCCAGCCGGGGGGGTGTTAGCGCCCGGACCCAGTACTTC
CASRGGVSARTQYF
>TRBJ1-5|NA|TRBV18|many
TGTGCCAGCTCATCGGAAAGCAATCAGCCCCAGCATTTT
CASSSESNQPQHF
>TRBJ2-1|TRBD2|TRBV29-1|NA
TGCAGCGTTCCGGGACTAGCGTCAGGCTCAGAGTTCTTC
CSVPGLASGSEFF
>TRBJ2-1|NA|TRBV3-1|NA
TGTGCCAGCAGCCGAGGAACCTACAATGAGCAGTTCTTC
CASSRGTYNEQFF
>TRBJ2-7|NA|TRBV6-5|many
TGTGCCAGCAGTTACTACGCGACCATCGCTTCTCCTTACGAGCAGTACTTC
CASSYYATIASPYEQYF
>TRBJ1-1|NA|TRBV7-9|NA
TGTGCCAGCAGCTCCGGGACGACAATCCCTGAAGCTTTCTTT
CASSSGTTIPEAFF
>TRBJ2-1|TRBD2|TRBV11-2|many
TGTGCCAGCAGCTTAAGGCGGGGGGACTACAATGAGCAGTTCTTC
CASSLRRGDYNEQFF
>TRBJ1-4|NA|TRBV4-3|many
TGCGCCAGCAGCCCCCAACGTAATGAAAAACTGTTTTTT
CASSPQRNEKLFF
>TRBJ2-1|NA|TRBV20-1|few
TGCAGTGCCCCCTCAGGGGCACGTGAGCAGTTCTTC
CSAPSGAREQFF
>TRBJ1-5|NA|TRBV6-6|NA
TGTGCCAGCAGTGATGCAGGGAATCAGCCCCAGCATTTT
CASSDAGNQPQHF
>TRBJ1-5|NA|TRBV11-2|many
TGTGCCAGCAGCTTAGGGCCCTCCCAGCCCCAGCATTTT
CASSLGPSQPQHF
>TRBJ2-1|NA|TRBV9|NA
TGTGCCAGCAGCGTAGGAGCAGTGGACAATGAGCAGTTCTTC
CASSVGAVDNEQFF
>TRBJ2-7|TRBD1|TRBV6-1|few
TGTGCCAGCATCAAAAGGGGGCTAGAAGGCTACGAGCAGTACTTC
CASIKRGLEGYEQYF
>TRBJ2-3|TRBD2|TRBV11-2|NA
TGTGCCAGCACCATAGCGGGGACCACAGATACGCAGTATTTT
CASTIAGTTDTQYF
>TRBJ2-7|NA|TRBV3-1|few
TGTGCCAGCAGCCGTCCGGGTCCCTCCTACGAGCAGTACTTC
CASSRPGPSYEQYF
>TRBJ1-1|NA|TRBV28|many
TGTGCCAGCAGTTTAGGGTACACTGAAGCTTTCTTT
CASSLGYTEAFF
>TRBJ1-2|NA|TRBV11-2|many
TGTGCCAGCAGACGACCATTCCCAACTACAGGAGAAGGCTACACCTTC
CASRRPFPTTGEGYTF
>TRBJ2-3|NA|TRBV14|NA
TGTGCCAGCAGCCAACCGCAGGCCGGTACGCAGTATTTT
CASSQPQAGTQYF
>TRBJ1-1|NA|TRBV28|many
TGTGCCAGCAGTTTGAGTTCGGACACTGAAGCTTTCTTT
CASSLSSDTEAFF
>TRBJ2-7|NA|TRBV28|few
TGTGCCAGCAGTTCCGCAGGGGATGACGAGCAGTACTTC
CASSSAGDDEQYF
>TRBJ1-5|NA|TRBV20-1|many
TGCAGTGCGCCGCAGCTTTATAGCAATCAGCCCCAGCATTTT
CSAPQLYSNQPQHF
>TRBJ2-7|TRBD2|TRBV6-1|NA
TGTGCCAGCAGTAGCGGGAGGGCCATCAATTACGAGCAGTACTTC
CASSSGRAINYEQYF
>TRBJ1-5|NA|TRBV11-2|many
TGTGCCAGCAGCTTATCTGCGGGTCAGCCCCAGCATTTT
CASSLSAGQPQHF
>TRBJ2-1|TRBD2|TRBV12-3/TRBV12-4|NA
TGTGCCAGCAGACGATCGGGGACTATTCGGTCGCAGTTCTTC
CASRRSGTIRSQFF
>TRBJ1-1|TRBD1|TRBV11-1|few
TGTGCCACAGGGGGGCAGGGGGTGAACACTGAAGCTTTCTTT
CATGGQGVNTEAFF
>TRBJ2-7|TRBD2|TRBV3-1|many
TGTGCCAGCAGCCAAGGGTTGGCTAGCGGGAGCCCCGGGCAGTACTTC
CASSQGLASGSPGQYF
>TRBJ2-2|NA|TRBV6-1|NA
TGTGCCAGCAGTGAAAGGGGGGGCACCGGGGAGCTGTTTTTT
CASSERGGTGELFF
>TRBJ2-5|NA|TRBV29-1|few
TGCAGCGTTGTGCCGCTCCAAGGAGCCGGACCCGGGGAGACCCAGTACTTC
CSVVPLQGAGPGETQYF
>TRBJ1-1|NA|TRBV7-6|many
TGTGCCAGCAGCTTAGAAGGGGTGATCACTGAAGCTTTCTTT
CASSLEGVITEAFF
>TRBJ2-3|NA|TRBV15|many
TGTGCCACCAGCAGAGACAGAAGAGATACGCAGTATTTT
CATSRDRRDTQYF
>TRBJ1-1|NA|TRBV12-3/TRBV12-4|many
TGTGCCAGCCCGGGAGGGCCGAACACTGAAGCTTTCTTT
CASPGGPNTEAFF
>TRBJ1-6|NA|TRBV9|few
TGTGCCAGCAGCGTAGAGGAGGTGAATAATTCACCCCTCCACTTT
CASSVEEVNNSPLHF
>TRBJ2-3|NA|TRBV7-2|NA
TGTGCCAGCAGCCCCGCGCGGGGCGTCCTGGGCACAGATACGCAGTATTTT
CASSPARGVLGTDTQYF
>TRBJ2-2|NA|TRBV6-2/TRBV6-3|NA
TGTGCCAGCAGTTACTTGACTGCGAACACCGGGGAGCTGTTTTTT
CASSYLTANTGELFF
>TRBJ2-5|TRBD1|TRBV6-2/TRBV6-3|NA
TGTGCCAGCAGTCATGGGACAGCGCAAGAGACCCAGTACTTC
CASSHGTAQETQYF